A selection of T cell receptor beta chains follows, all from one sample in a study of cytomegalovirus exposure and HLA in healthy donors. Assay used: immunoSEQ multiplex PCR; TCRdb lists only in-frame clones, some missing. The data contain some 190,000 clones, around 80% of them singletons. Sequenced sample: PBMCs. Source of these receptors: a male donor in good health and CMV-seronegative. CDR3s include the opening cysteine and the closing phenylalanine or tryptophan. The D gene is left open where the match is weak. A row's size may be missing; if present it is once, few, many or a size class.

TRBV9	once	TRBJ2-3	-	CASSVAGTDTQYF	TGTGCCAGCAGCGTGGCAGGCACAGATACGCAGTATTTT
TRBV4-2	-	TRBJ2-4	TRBD1	CASSQDQGTGTWGDIQYF	TGTGCCAGCAGCCAAGATCAGGGGACAGGGACTTGGGGGGACATTCAGTACTTC
TRBV5-4	-	TRBJ2-7	TRBD2	CASSLSGGTNEQYF	TGTGCCAGCAGCCTATCCGGGGGGACCAACGAGCAGTACTTC
TRBV19	-	TRBJ1-5	TRBD1	CASSIRRGSNQPQHF	TGTGCCAGTAGTATACGCAGGGGGAGCAATCAGCCCCAGCATTTT
TRBV28	-	TRBJ1-2	-	CTVGDYIGYTF	TGTACCGTTGGGGACTATATTGGCTACACCTTC
TRBV5-6	-	TRBJ1-1	-	CASSLVGQNMNTEAFF	TGTGCCAGCAGCTTGGTAGGACAGAACATGAACACTGAAGCTTTCTTT
TRBV6-6	-	TRBJ2-7	-	CASSYSNPGPYEQYF	TGTGCCAGCAGTTACTCGAACCCAGGGCCCTACGAGCAGTACTTC
TRBV5-4	-	TRBJ2-7	TRBD1	CASSLGDRVNEQYF	TGTGCCAGCAGCTTGGGTGACAGGGTAAACGAGCAGTACTTC
TRBV7-8	-	TRBJ2-5	-	CASSLTWRETQYF	TGTGCCAGCAGCTTAACCTGGCGGGAGACCCAGTACTTC
TRBV28	-	TRBJ2-1	TRBD2	CASSSSGISYNEQFF	TGTGCCAGCAGTTCTAGCGGAATCTCCTACAATGAGCAGTTCTTC
TRBV7-9	-	TRBJ2-3	-	CSSSLSQPGTDTQYF	TGTTCCAGCAGCTTATCACAGCCAGGCACAGATACGCAGTATTTT
TRBV4-1	-	TRBJ1-4	-	CASSQRRGNEKLFF	TGCGCCAGCAGCCAACGAAGGGGCAATGAAAAACTGTTTTTT
TRBV7-2	-	TRBJ1-1	-	CASSRTANTEAFF	TGTGCCAGCAGCCGGACAGCCAACACTGAAGCTTTCTTT
TRBV7-9	-	TRBJ2-5	-	CASSETQGGRETQYF	TGTGCCAGCAGCGAGACCCAGGGGGGCAGAGAGACCCAGTACTTC
TRBV19	once	TRBJ1-2	-	CASSPPGLRSHGYTF	TGTGCCAGTAGCCCCCCAGGGTTAAGGAGTCATGGCTACACCTTC
TRBV25-1	-	TRBJ2-4	-	CASSALRTSENIQYF	TGTGCCAGCAGCGCTCTTAGGACATCTGAAAACATTCAGTACTTC
TRBV10-3	once	TRBJ2-1	TRBD2	CAIRRLAGANEQFF	TGTGCCATCAGACGACTAGCGGGAGCTAATGAGCAGTTCTTC
TRBV10-3	-	TRBJ2-3	-	CAIGSATSLTTDTQYF	TGTGCCATCGGGTCGGCAACTAGCCTTACCACAGATACGCAGTATTTT
TRBV19	-	TRBJ1-1	-	CASSWAGVNTEAFF	TGTGCCAGTAGCTGGGCAGGGGTGAACACTGAAGCTTTCTTT
TRBV7-2	-	TRBJ2-3	-	CASSLEPSGTQYF	TGTGCCAGCAGCTTAGAACCCTCAGGGACGCAGTATTTT
TRBV7-2	-	TRBJ1-2	-	CASSYSGTAYGYTF	TGTGCCAGCAGCTACTCCGGGACTGCATATGGCTACACCTTC
TRBV7-2	-	TRBJ2-7	TRBD1	CASSSVPGQGYEQYF	TGTGCCAGCAGCTCCGTCCCGGGACAGGGCTACGAGCAGTACTTC
TRBV5-1	-	TRBJ1-1	-	CASSFRRSTEAFF	TGCGCCAGCAGCTTCCGGAGGAGTACTGAAGCTTTCTTT
TRBV9	-	TRBJ2-3	-	CASSSVGGGPGTDTQYF	TGTGCCAGCAGCTCCGTAGGGGGGGGTCCAGGAACAGATACGCAGTATTTT
TRBV28	-	TRBJ1-3	-	CASNARGSGNTIYF	TGTGCCAGCAACGCACGGGGCTCTGGAAACACCATATATTTT
TRBV28	-	TRBJ2-7	-	CASSRQAYEQYF	TGTGCCAGCAGTCGACAGGCCTACGAGCAGTACTTC
TRBV9	-	TRBJ2-3	-	CASSVGIWGGTTDTQYF	TGTGCCAGCAGCGTAGGTATTTGGGGCGGGACCACAGATACGCAGTATTTT
TRBV18	-	TRBJ2-3	-	CASSLGTDTQYF	TGTGCCAGCTCTTTAGGCACAGATACGCAGTATTTT
TRBV19	-	TRBJ2-6	-	CASSIATGANVLTF	TGTGCCAGTAGTATAGCTACTGGGGCCAACGTCCTGACTTTC
TRBV5-6	few	TRBJ2-7	TRBD1	CASSLGDRDSYEQYF	TGTGCCAGCAGCTTGGGGGACAGGGATTCCTACGAGCAGTACTTC
TRBV9	-	TRBJ2-2	-	CASSVVSSGAFTGELFF	TGTGCCAGCAGCGTAGTCTCGTCAGGGGCCTTTACCGGGGAGCTGTTTTTT
TRBV6-5	once	TRBJ2-3	-	CASSYGGKSTDTQYF	TGTGCCAGCAGTTACGGCGGGAAAAGCACAGATACGCAGTATTTT
TRBV27	-	TRBJ1-2	TRBD1	CASSHSGTGGSGYTF	TGTGCCAGCAGTCACTCCGGGACAGGGGGATCTGGCTACACCTTC